The entry that follows covers one T cell receptor (beta chain) sequence. Its target is unknown. This record comes from a study of T cell responses to AZD1222 COVID-19 vaccine. Clones were sequenced by immunoSEQ multiplex PCR, and TCRdb holds only the in-frame ones, with some missing. The table records approximately 140,000 clones, around nine tenths of them present only once. Second doses that came at about 4 or about 12 weeks were put together. V shed 4 bases, J shed 1 base, and the junction held 5 bases outside the gene matches. Germline V gene sequence: CDR1 SGHKS, CDR2 YYEKEE (reference sequence). The CDR3 is 15 residues long. Notes on the study in general: Females outnumbered males among donors, who were mostly white British; clonal diversity was possibly underestimated. Only after the peak T cell response were repertoires sampled.

The specimen comprised peripheral blood, sampled 28 days after the second AZD1222 dose. The receptor was derived from an adult who received the AZD1222 COVID-19 vaccine. The rearrangement uses TRBV5-5 and TRBJ2-1, with 7 positions matching TRBD2. The CDR3 bases are TGTGCCAGCAGCCGCACTAGCGCATCCTACAATGAGCAGTTCTTC. This gives the protein CASSRTSASYNEQFF. Looking up the rest from reference TRBV5-5 and TRBJ2-1 gives the full variable domain: DAGVTQSPTHLIKTRGQQVTLRCSPISGHKSVSWYQQVLGQGPQFIFQYYEKEERGRGNFPDRFSARQFPNYSSELNVNALLLGDSALYLCASSRTSASYNEQFFGPGTRLTVL.